These 22 T cell receptor beta chains originate from one sample sequenced in a study of T-cell memory formation after mild COVID-19. MiXCR, run by TCRdb on the 5' RACE reads, gives a single entry per CDR3 protein. Found here are 250,000 or so distinct CDR3 sequences, roughly 18% of them singletons; the top ten hold roughly 23%. Material: PBMCs or a T cell subset sorted from them (not recorded which). These receptor sequences come from a young man who had mild COVID-19 (a few samples of this study predate the infection). Cell type and time point are not known.

This clonotype has a handful of counts. The rearrangement joins TRBV29-1 to TRBJ1-1; no definite D call. CDR3 length equals 14 residues. Trimming stripped 7 bases from V and 5 bases from J, with 20 bases between. CDR1 and CDR2 from the germline V gene are SQVTM and ANQGSEA. The chain's CDR3 is CSGVHGVLRTEAFF. In DNA, the CDR3 is TGCAGCGGGGTCCATGGGGTCCTGAGGACTGAAGCTTTCTTT.

This chain connects TRBV5-1 to TRBJ2-3; either TRBD1 or TRBD2 may supply D (5 bases each). V was cut by 4 bases and J by 2 bases, with 17 bases left in between. There are 16 residues in the CDR3. Germline V gene sequence: CDR1 SGHRS, CDR2 YFSETQ. The CDR3: CASSRGGRVITDTQYF. CDR3 DNA sequence: TGCGCCAGCAGCCGGGGTGGCAGGGTTATCACAGATACGCAGTATTTT. The whole variable domain, filled in from reference TRBV5-1 and TRBJ2-3, reads KAGVTQTPRYLIKTRGQQVTLSCSPISGHRSVSWYQQTPGQGLQFLFEYFSETQRNKGNFPGRFSGRQFSNSRSEMNVSTLELGDSALYLCASSRGGRVITDTQYFGPGTRLTVL.

V usage is TRBV5-1 and J usage is TRBJ2-1; D may be TRBD2 (5 bases). The ends were cut back, 3 bases at V and 9 bases at J, with 16 bases in the middle. The CDR3 covers 14 residues. Germline assignment: CDR1 SGHRS and CDR2 YFSETQ. CDR3: CASSSLDGLGEQFF. The DNA for the CDR3 is TGCGCCAGCAGCTCCCTAGACGGACTCGGTGAGCAGTTCTTC.

V is TRBV7-9 and J is TRBJ2-5; TRBD1 is a possible D gene (8 bases). Germline CDR1 and CDR2: SEHNR and FQNEAQ (reference sequence). The ends were cut back, 5 bases at V and 3 bases at J, with 13 bases in the middle. This CDR3 contains 14 residues. Here the CDR3 reads CASSHTGGEETQYF. The CDR3 DNA is TGTGCCAGCAGCCATACAGGGGGGGAAGAGACCCAGTACTTC.

The sample holds a few counts of this clonotype. The chain combines TRBV29-1 with TRBJ2-4; TRBD1 aligns across 8 bases. Germline V gene data show CDR1 as SQVTM and CDR2 as ANQGSEA. Trimming took 5 bases from V and 3 from J; bases not matched to a gene: 3. The CDR3 spans 13 residues. The CDR3 bases are TGCAGCGTTCAGGGGGCCGTCAAAAACATTCAGTACTTC. Translated, it gives CSVQGAVKNIQYF.

The chain links TRBV6-1 to TRBJ1-2, with 10 bases matching TRBD1. The CDR3 runs 14 residues. Germline CDR1 and CDR2: MNHNS and SASEGT. Trimming took 6 bases from V and 4 from J; bases not matched to a gene: 5. The CDR3 region has the DNA TGTGCCAGCAGCCCACGGGACAGGGGCTATGGCTACACCTTC. Translated, it gives CASSPRDRGYGYTF.

The rearrangement uses TRBV2 and TRBJ1-5; possibly TRBD1 for D (5 bases). The V end was cut by 11 bases, the J end by 2 bases, with 19 bases between. Germline CDR1 is SNHLY and CDR2 is FYNNEI. CDR3 size: 15 residues. The chain's CDR3 is CASAGGTVGNQPQHF. The CDR3 DNA reads TGTGCCTCGGCTGGAGGGACGGTTGGCAATCAGCCCCAGCATTTT.

The chain uses TRBV2 and TRBJ2-7, with D unresolved. This CDR3 is 11 amino acids long. Germline CDR1 reads SNHLY; CDR2 reads FYNNEI. The V and J ends lost 7 bases and 6 bases respectively, with 10 bases between them. The CDR3 reads CASTGSFEQYV. Here the CDR3 DNA reads TGTGCCAGCACGGGTAGCTTCGAGCAGTACGTC.

This clonotype was seen only a few times. The chain has TRBV21-1 and TRBJ1-6. TRBV21-1 is described as a pseudogene. The CDR3 runs to 15 residues. CDR3: CASSIKTAAEEALHF. CDR3 bases: TGTGCCAGCAGCATTAAGACGGCTGCCGAGGAGGCCCTCCACTTT.

Many counts were recorded for this clonotype. The chain joins TRBV12-3 or TRBV12-4 to TRBJ2-3; D remains ambiguous. The CDR3 loop spans 12 amino acids. Trimming left V 10 bases short and J 2 bases short, with 10 bases between. For the CDR3, the DNA is TGTGCCACGCTAGGCCTCACAGATACGCAGTATTTT. This encodes CATLGLTDTQYF.

This rearrangement joins TRBV6-4 to TRBJ2-1, with D possibly being TRBD2 (6 bases). Trimming pared 6 bases from V and 15 bases from J, leaving 18 bases between. Germline loops: CDR1 MRHNA, CDR2 SNTAGT. This CDR3 is built from 12 residues. CDR3 sequence reads: CASSAPGGFMFF. The CDR3 coding sequence is TGTGCCAGCAGCGCTCCCGGGGGATTTATGTTCTTC.

The DNA of the CDR3 is TGTGCCAGCAGCCAACCAGTGGGAGGGTTTCATGGCTACACCTTC. Its protein is CASSQPVGGFHGYTF. The chain is built from TRBV3-1 and TRBJ1-2; D is unresolved. Germline loops: CDR1 LGHDT, CDR2 YNNKEL (reference sequence). V was cut by 2 bases and J by 6 bases, with 16 bases left in between. This CDR3 is 15 amino acids long.

The rearrangement joins TRBV5-5 to TRBJ1-1, with D tentatively TRBD1 (5 bases). Trimming cost V 0 bases and J 1 base, with 10 bases left between them. CDR1 is SGHKS, CDR2 YYEKEE, per germline (reference sequence). This CDR3 region has 15 residues. The CDR3 DNA sequence: TGTGCCAGCAGCTTGGAGGGGAGGGGGAACACTGAAGCTTTCTTT. It encodes CASSLEGRGNTEAFF. The complete variable domain, with remaining parts taken from reference TRBV5-5 and TRBJ1-1, reads DAGVTQSPTHLIKTRGQQVTLRCSPISGHKSVSWYQQVLGQGPQFIFQYYEKEERGRGNFPDRFSARQFPNYSSELNVNALLLGDSALYLCASSLEGRGNTEAFFGQGTRLTVV.

In its sample, this clonotype was seen a few times. The chain has TRBV12-3 or TRBV12-4 and TRBJ2-3; 9 positions match TRBD2. This CDR3 has 14 amino acids. Germline trimming cut 8 bases from V and 6 bases from J; bases unmatched to any gene: 9. This CDR3 reads CASRLSGGRDTQYF. The DNA for the CDR3 is TGTGCCAGCCGTCTCAGCGGGGGGCGGGATACGCAGTATTTT.

Only a few counts were recorded for this clonotype. The V call is TRBV5-1, the J call TRBJ2-7; 7 bases line up with TRBD1. The CDR3 extends over 14 amino acids. J gave up 3 bases and V 3 bases, and 6 bases lay outside the gene matches. Germline CDR1 reads SGHRS; CDR2 reads YFSETQ. This chain's CDR3 is CASSSGTAIYEQYF. The CDR3 nucleotides are TGCGCCAGCAGCTCGGGGACAGCCATCTACGAGCAGTACTTC. The full variable domain, completed using reference TRBV5-1 and TRBJ2-7, is KAGVTQTPRYLIKTRGQQVTLSCSPISGHRSVSWYQQTPGQGLQFLFEYFSETQRNKGNFPGRFSGRQFSNSRSEMNVSTLELGDSALYLCASSSGTAIYEQYFGPGTRLTVT.

This clonotype turned up a few times. This sequence joins TRBV20-1 and TRBJ2-3; 7 bases map to TRBD1. The CDR3 spans 14 residues. Germline V lookup: CDR1 DFQATT, CDR2 SNEGSKA (reference sequence). Germline trimming cut 5 bases from V and 4 bases from J; bases unmatched to any gene: 9. CDR3 coding DNA: TGCAGTGCTGGACCGACAGGGTCGGCAGATACGCAGTATTTT. Translation: CSAGPTGSADTQYF.

The rearrangement joins TRBV5-5 to TRBJ1-3, with 7 bases identical to TRBD1. J lost 2 bases, V lost 2 bases, and 10 bases had no gene match. This CDR3 spans 17 amino acids. The germline gives CDR1 SGHKS, CDR2 YYEKEE (reference sequence). DNA for the CDR3: TGTGCCAGCAGCTTAAAGACTTCAGGGGGACCTGGAAACACCATATATTTT. Protein sequence: CASSLKTSGGPGNTIYF.

The chain carries TRBV20-1 and TRBJ1-2; D unresolved. Trimming pared 6 bases from V and 6 bases from J, leaving 14 bases between. The CDR3 loop spans 12 amino acids. The germline CDR1 and CDR2 sequences are DFQATT and SNEGSKA (reference sequence). The chain's CDR3 is CSAPDDGHGYTF. CDR3 nucleotide sequence: TGCAGTGCCCCTGATGATGGGCATGGCTACACCTTC.

The genes are TRBV4-3 and TRBJ1-2, with D unclear. Per germline, CDR1 LGHNA and CDR2 YSLEER. The ends were cut back, 1 base at V and 4 bases at J, with 13 bases in the middle. CDR3 length: 15 amino acids. CDR3 residues: CASSQGDRATYGYTF. DNA of the CDR3: TGCGCCAGCAGCCAAGGGGATCGGGCCACCTATGGCTACACCTTC.

The gene calls are TRBV20-1 and TRBJ2-3; TRBD2 matches 12 bases. The CDR3 runs to 17 residues. The ends lost 3 bases at V and 2 bases at J; junction bases unmatched: 9. CDR1 DFQATT and CDR2 SNEGSKA come from the germline V gene (reference sequence). CDR3 DNA: TGCAGTGCTAGTTGGCCCCGGACTAGCGGGGTCACAGATACGCAGTATTTT. Its translation: CSASWPRTSGVTDTQYF.

The chain employs TRBV2 and TRBJ1-6; tentatively, D is TRBD1 (5 bases). The CDR3 spans 16 residues. The germline V gene has CDR1 SNHLY and CDR2 FYNNEI. V lost 9 bases and J lost 7, with 22 bases in between. CDR3 coding DNA: TGTGCCAGGCGTCAGGGTAGAGAAACGCTCAATTCACCCCTCCACTTT. This gives the protein CARRQGRETLNSPLHF.

The chain links TRBV10-3 to TRBJ1-5; 7 bases align to TRBD1. The germline V gene has CDR1 ENHRY and CDR2 SYGVKD. This CDR3 spans 15 amino acids. The trim removed 5 bases at V and 2 bases at J, leaving 6 bases unmatched. The CDR3 here is CAISLQGGGNQPQHF. Here the CDR3 DNA reads TGTGCCATCAGTTTGCAGGGGGGCGGCAATCAGCCCCAGCATTTT.